The 21 T cell receptor beta chains presented below share a single source sample, sequenced in a study of blood T cell repertoires in COVID-19. Some clones are missing from TCRdb's copy, which holds only in-frame ones; the method was immunoSEQ multiplex PCR. This sample has 200,000 to 250,000 clones, with 70% to 90% found just once. The sample comprised peripheral blood. The receptors derive from a man younger than 40 with COVID-19, enrolled during active disease.

The chain links TRBV15 to TRBJ1-2; D is perhaps TRBD1 (6 bases). The germline gives CDR1 LNHNV, CDR2 YYDKDF (reference sequence). Trimming took 3 bases from V and 7 from J, leaving 15 bases between them. The CDR3 length is 14 residues. The CDR3 DNA sequence: TGTGCCACCAGCAGGCCGGACAGAAAACCTGGCTACACCTTC. This gives the protein CATSRPDRKPGYTF.

This chain connects TRBV27 to TRBJ1-6; no clear D gene. The CDR3 totals 15 residues. CDR1 and CDR2 (germline): MNHEY, SMNVEV (reference sequence). Trimming left V 3 bases short and J 5 bases short, with 11 bases between. The CDR3 coding sequence is TGTGCCAGCAGTTTTATGGGCAGCAATAATTCACCCCTCCACTTT. The encoded protein is CASSFMGSNNSPLHF.

V and J are TRBV30 and TRBJ2-7, with a possible D match to TRBD1 (6 bases). The CDR3 runs 14 residues. Germline values: CDR1 GTSNPN, CDR2 SVGIG (reference sequence). The V end lost 0 bases, the J end lost 3 bases, and 12 bases lay between the germline ends. CDR3 in amino acids: CAWSVRGRDYEQYF. The CDR3 nucleotides read TGTGCCTGGAGTGTCAGGGGTCGGGACTACGAGCAGTACTTC.

The chain carries TRBV6-5 and TRBJ2-7; 7 positions match TRBD1. CDR3 length equals 14 residues. CDR1 is MNHEY, CDR2 SVGAGI, per germline. The V and J ends lost 0 bases and 9 bases, in that order; junction bases with no gene match: 8. CDR3 sequence: CASSYSRRDRRQYF. The CDR3 DNA is TGTGCCAGCAGTTACTCGAGAAGGGACAGAAGGCAGTACTTC.

Only one count was recorded for this clone. The chain recombines TRBV5-1 with TRBJ1-1, with TRBD1 as a possible D gene (6 bases). Germline V lookup: CDR1 SGHRS, CDR2 YFSETQ. This CDR3 comprises 15 residues. The V gene lost 6 bases and the J gene lost 2 bases, with 17 bases spanning the gap. The CDR3 loop is CASKSTGSGNTEAFF. The DNA for the CDR3 is TGCGCCAGCAAAAGTACAGGGTCGGGAAACACTGAAGCTTTCTTT.

This clone came up a few times. The genes are TRBV4-2 and TRBJ1-4, with D possibly TRBD1 on 6 matching bases. CDR3 length: 18 residues. The germline V gene has CDR1 LGHNA and CDR2 YNFKEQ. The germline V and J ends were trimmed by 0 bases and 3 bases, with 17 bases remaining between them. CDR3 bases: TGTGCCAGCAGCCAAGATCCTCCGGGAGGGGGGTCTAATGAAAAACTGTTTTTT. Its protein product is CASSQDPPGGGSNEKLFF.

The chain is built from TRBV4-3 and TRBJ1-2, with D possibly matching TRBD1 (5 bases). This CDR3 has 14 amino acids. Germline assignment: CDR1 LGHNA and CDR2 YSLEER. V lost 5 bases, J lost 3 bases, and 13 bases lay in between. The CDR3 DNA follows: TGCGCCAGCAGCATAAGGTGGGGCGACTATGGCTACACCTTC. Encoded protein: CASSIRWGDYGYTF.

The chain uses TRBV11-3 and TRBJ2-1, with 12 bases lining up with TRBD2. CDR3 size: 17 residues. J gave up 8 bases and V 0 bases, and 8 bases lay outside the gene matches. Germline lookup yields CDR1 SGHNT and CDR2 YENEEA. The CDR3 spells CASSLETGTSGRHEQFF. The CDR3 nucleotides are TGTGCCAGCAGCTTAGAAACCGGGACTAGCGGGCGCCATGAGCAGTTCTTC.

This chain links TRBV7-2 with TRBJ2-5; possibly TRBD1 for D (7 bases). V was shortened by 5 bases and J by 2 bases, with 12 bases between the two germline ends. The CDR3 length is 14 residues. The germline CDR1 and CDR2 sequences are SGHTA and FQGNSA. DNA for the CDR3: TGTGCCAGCAGCGCGGGACAGCCACAAGAGACCCAGTACTTC. Its protein product is CASSAGQPQETQYF.

The gene calls are TRBV14 and TRBJ2-2; 7 nucleotides match TRBD2. CDR1 and CDR2 (germline): SGHDN, FVKESK. This CDR3 is 16 amino acids long. The V and J ends lost 4 bases and 4 bases, in that order; junction bases with no gene match: 9. CDR3 sequence reads: CASSPLRGGFTGELFF. In nucleotides, the CDR3 is TGTGCCAGCAGCCCCCTTAGGGGAGGGTTCACCGGGGAGCTGTTTTTT.

The chain carries TRBV20-1 and TRBJ2-1; 7 nucleotides match TRBD2. Germline V lookup: CDR1 DFQATT, CDR2 SNEGSKA (reference sequence). The CDR3 runs 10 residues. V lost 5 bases to trimming and J lost 10 bases; unmatched junction nucleotides: 2. The CDR3 DNA reads as TGCAGTGCTGGGACTACCGAGCAGTTCTTC. This codes for CSAGTTEQFF.

V gene TRBV27 combines with J gene TRBJ2-7; 10 positions match TRBD1. This CDR3 has 14 residues. V trimming: 7 bases; J trimming: 2 bases; junction bases outside the gene matches: 5. CDR1 is MNHEY, CDR2 SMNVEV, per germline (reference sequence). This chain's CDR3 is CASTRGTGAYEQYF. For the CDR3, the DNA is TGTGCCAGCACCCGAGGGACAGGGGCCTACGAGCAGTACTTC.

CDR3 loop: CAIKSFEGADYGYTF. The CDR3 DNA reads as TGTGCCATCAAGAGCTTCGAGGGGGCGGACTATGGCTACACCTTC. This chain joins TRBV10-3 and TRBJ1-2, with 7 bases aligning to TRBD1. The CDR3 is made up of 15 amino acids. The germline V gene encodes CDR1 ENHRY and CDR2 SYGVKD. The trim removed 7 bases at V and 3 bases at J, leaving 11 bases unmatched.

This clone was recorded only once. This rearrangement joins TRBV25-1 to TRBJ2-2, with 7 bases lining up with TRBD1. The trim removed 5 bases at V and 2 bases at J, leaving 8 bases unmatched. The germline V gene has CDR1 MGHDK and CDR2 SYGVNS. CDR3 size: 16 residues. CDR3 amino acids: CASSPLGTANTGELFF. The CDR3, as DNA: TGTGCCAGCAGTCCCCTCGGGACAGCAAACACCGGGGAGCTGTTTTTT.

The rearrangement uses TRBV7-9 and TRBJ1-2, with D perhaps matching TRBD1 (6 bases). Trimming took 3 bases from V and 6 from J, leaving 11 bases between them. This CDR3 comprises 13 residues. CDR1 is SEHNR, CDR2 FQNEAQ, per germline (reference sequence). In DNA form, the CDR3 reads TGTGCCAGCAGCTTTAGGGCAGGGGATGGCTACACCTTC. It specifies CASSFRAGDGYTF.

This chain links TRBV14 with TRBJ2-5; weak D call: TRBD1 (8 bases). This CDR3 is built from 16 residues. The germline gives CDR1 SGHDN, CDR2 FVKESK. V lost 8 bases, J lost 1 base, and 20 bases lay in between. DNA for the CDR3: TGTGCCAGCGGACTCTCGGACAGGGAGGGCCAAGAGACCCAGTACTTC. Translated, it gives CASGLSDREGQETQYF.

This clone was detected once. The rearrangement links TRBV11-2 to TRBJ2-7, with no clear D. The CDR3 extends over 15 amino acids. V shed 5 bases and J shed 1 base, with 15 bases lying between them. Germline V CDR1 and CDR2: SGHAT, FQNNGV. The CDR3 protein is CASSPPDQKSYEQYF. CDR3 bases: TGTGCCAGCAGCCCCCCCGATCAGAAGTCCTACGAGCAGTACTTC.

V gene TRBV24-1 combines with J gene TRBJ2-7, with TRBD1 identical over 8 bases. Germline-derived CDR1 and CDR2 are KGHDR and SFDVKD. This CDR3 is built from 15 residues. The ends lost 1 base at V and 3 bases at J; junction bases unmatched: 4. CDR3 amino acids: CATSDLGQGGYEQYF. The DNA for the CDR3 is TGTGCCACCAGTGATTTAGGACAGGGAGGCTACGAGCAGTACTTC.

The chain joins TRBV3-1 (or the pseudogene TRBV3-2) to TRBJ2-3; D perhaps matches TRBD1 (5 bases). Germline CDR1 and CDR2: LGHDT and YNNKEL (reference sequence). Between the trimmed V and J ends, which lost 8 bases and 2 bases, there was a span of 14 bases. The CDR3 sequence is 14 residues long. The chain's CDR3 is CASVNQDTTDTQYF. The CDR3 DNA is TGTGCCAGCGTAAACCAGGACACCACAGATACGCAGTATTTT.

This chain connects TRBV18 to TRBJ2-7, with a tentative D call TRBD1 (6 bases). The CDR3 has 15 amino acids. Germline lookup yields CDR1 KGHSH and CDR2 LQKENI. Trimming removed 1 base at V and 1 base at J, with 11 bases between. CDR3 DNA sequence: TGTGCCAGCTCACCACGGTATACAGGGTCCTACGAGCAGTACTTC. This sequence encodes CASSPRYTGSYEQYF.

This clone occurred once. This chain connects TRBV13 to TRBJ1-5; 9 bases align to TRBD1. The CDR3 is 16 residues long. Germline V gene sequence: CDR1 PRHDT, CDR2 FYEKMQ (reference sequence). V lost 5 bases and J lost 7; bases outside the gene matches: 12. The CDR3, as DNA: TGTGCCAGCAGCGCACGGACAGGGGATGGGAGGCAGCCCCAGCATTTT. Protein product: CASSARTGDGRQPQHF.